Only a few counts were recorded for the clone carrying this T cell receptor beta chain. The V gene's germline CDR1 is MNHEY and CDR2 SVGAGI. CDR3 length: 16 residues. With V trimmed by 10 bases and J by 0 bases, 12 bases remained unmatched. MiXCR was run by TCRdb on the RT-PCR reads, yielding one entry per CDR3 protein. The data contain more than 550,000 distinct CDR3 sequences, 11% to 15% of them singletons. The sample consisted of memory CD4+ T cells from blood. The receptor was derived from a female donor in good health, serving as a healthy control. The chain combines TRBV6-5 with TRBJ2-3; 8 positions agree with TRBD1. The CDR3 reads CANPGQGSTSTDTQYF. The DNA of the CDR3 is TGTGCCAACCCCGGACAGGGCTCCACTAGCACAGATACGCAGTATTTT.